This T cell receptor beta chain comes out of a study of T cell responses to AZD1222 COVID-19 vaccine. Sequenced by immunoSEQ multiplex PCR; TCRdb stores in-frame clones only, minus some. There are 110,000 or so clones in the sample; 85% to 90% occur only once, and approximately 45% lies in the top ten. The junction had 13 bases not matched to a gene; V was cut back by 5 bases and J by 0 bases. The CDR3 runs 19 residues. Germline V gene sequence: CDR1 SGHVS, CDR2 FNYEAQ. On this clone itself: Antigen specificity is unknown.

Study conclusions and caveats: Repertoires in all cases were sampled only once the peak T cell response had passed.

The sequence derives from an adult who received the AZD1222 COVID-19 vaccine. V and J are TRBV7-6 and TRBJ1-3, with TRBD1 matching over 10 bases. Material: peripheral blood, obtained 28 days after the second AZD1222 dose. The CDR3 reads CASSTPPGTGAYSGNTIYF. The CDR3 DNA reads TGTGCCAGCAGCACGCCCCCCGGGACAGGGGCATACTCTGGAAACACCATATATTTT.